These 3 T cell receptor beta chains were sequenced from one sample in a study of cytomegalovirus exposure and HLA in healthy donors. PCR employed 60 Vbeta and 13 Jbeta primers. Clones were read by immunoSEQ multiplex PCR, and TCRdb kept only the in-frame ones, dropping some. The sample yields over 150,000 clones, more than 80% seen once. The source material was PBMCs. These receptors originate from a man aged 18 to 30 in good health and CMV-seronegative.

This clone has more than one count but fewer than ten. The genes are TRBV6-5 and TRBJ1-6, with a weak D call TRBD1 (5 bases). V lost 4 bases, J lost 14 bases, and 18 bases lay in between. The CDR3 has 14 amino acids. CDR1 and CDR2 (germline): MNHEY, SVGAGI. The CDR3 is CASSSPGLGGTLHF. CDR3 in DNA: TGTGCCAGCAGTTCCCCCGGGTTGGGGGGGACCCTCCACTTT.

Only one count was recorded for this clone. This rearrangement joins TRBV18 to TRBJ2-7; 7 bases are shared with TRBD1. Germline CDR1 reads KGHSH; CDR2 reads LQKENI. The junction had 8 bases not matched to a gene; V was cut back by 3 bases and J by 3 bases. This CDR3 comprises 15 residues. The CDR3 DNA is TGTGCCAGCTCACCCTACCGGGACAGCATCTACGAGCAGTACTTC. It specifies CASSPYRDSIYEQYF.

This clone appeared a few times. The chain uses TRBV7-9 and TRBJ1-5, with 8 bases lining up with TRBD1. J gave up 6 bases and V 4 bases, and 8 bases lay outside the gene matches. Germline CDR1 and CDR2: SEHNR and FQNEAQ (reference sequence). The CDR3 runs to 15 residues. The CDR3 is CASSSPGQAGQPQHF. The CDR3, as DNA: TGTGCCAGCAGCTCCCCGGGACAGGCGGGTCAGCCCCAGCATTTT.